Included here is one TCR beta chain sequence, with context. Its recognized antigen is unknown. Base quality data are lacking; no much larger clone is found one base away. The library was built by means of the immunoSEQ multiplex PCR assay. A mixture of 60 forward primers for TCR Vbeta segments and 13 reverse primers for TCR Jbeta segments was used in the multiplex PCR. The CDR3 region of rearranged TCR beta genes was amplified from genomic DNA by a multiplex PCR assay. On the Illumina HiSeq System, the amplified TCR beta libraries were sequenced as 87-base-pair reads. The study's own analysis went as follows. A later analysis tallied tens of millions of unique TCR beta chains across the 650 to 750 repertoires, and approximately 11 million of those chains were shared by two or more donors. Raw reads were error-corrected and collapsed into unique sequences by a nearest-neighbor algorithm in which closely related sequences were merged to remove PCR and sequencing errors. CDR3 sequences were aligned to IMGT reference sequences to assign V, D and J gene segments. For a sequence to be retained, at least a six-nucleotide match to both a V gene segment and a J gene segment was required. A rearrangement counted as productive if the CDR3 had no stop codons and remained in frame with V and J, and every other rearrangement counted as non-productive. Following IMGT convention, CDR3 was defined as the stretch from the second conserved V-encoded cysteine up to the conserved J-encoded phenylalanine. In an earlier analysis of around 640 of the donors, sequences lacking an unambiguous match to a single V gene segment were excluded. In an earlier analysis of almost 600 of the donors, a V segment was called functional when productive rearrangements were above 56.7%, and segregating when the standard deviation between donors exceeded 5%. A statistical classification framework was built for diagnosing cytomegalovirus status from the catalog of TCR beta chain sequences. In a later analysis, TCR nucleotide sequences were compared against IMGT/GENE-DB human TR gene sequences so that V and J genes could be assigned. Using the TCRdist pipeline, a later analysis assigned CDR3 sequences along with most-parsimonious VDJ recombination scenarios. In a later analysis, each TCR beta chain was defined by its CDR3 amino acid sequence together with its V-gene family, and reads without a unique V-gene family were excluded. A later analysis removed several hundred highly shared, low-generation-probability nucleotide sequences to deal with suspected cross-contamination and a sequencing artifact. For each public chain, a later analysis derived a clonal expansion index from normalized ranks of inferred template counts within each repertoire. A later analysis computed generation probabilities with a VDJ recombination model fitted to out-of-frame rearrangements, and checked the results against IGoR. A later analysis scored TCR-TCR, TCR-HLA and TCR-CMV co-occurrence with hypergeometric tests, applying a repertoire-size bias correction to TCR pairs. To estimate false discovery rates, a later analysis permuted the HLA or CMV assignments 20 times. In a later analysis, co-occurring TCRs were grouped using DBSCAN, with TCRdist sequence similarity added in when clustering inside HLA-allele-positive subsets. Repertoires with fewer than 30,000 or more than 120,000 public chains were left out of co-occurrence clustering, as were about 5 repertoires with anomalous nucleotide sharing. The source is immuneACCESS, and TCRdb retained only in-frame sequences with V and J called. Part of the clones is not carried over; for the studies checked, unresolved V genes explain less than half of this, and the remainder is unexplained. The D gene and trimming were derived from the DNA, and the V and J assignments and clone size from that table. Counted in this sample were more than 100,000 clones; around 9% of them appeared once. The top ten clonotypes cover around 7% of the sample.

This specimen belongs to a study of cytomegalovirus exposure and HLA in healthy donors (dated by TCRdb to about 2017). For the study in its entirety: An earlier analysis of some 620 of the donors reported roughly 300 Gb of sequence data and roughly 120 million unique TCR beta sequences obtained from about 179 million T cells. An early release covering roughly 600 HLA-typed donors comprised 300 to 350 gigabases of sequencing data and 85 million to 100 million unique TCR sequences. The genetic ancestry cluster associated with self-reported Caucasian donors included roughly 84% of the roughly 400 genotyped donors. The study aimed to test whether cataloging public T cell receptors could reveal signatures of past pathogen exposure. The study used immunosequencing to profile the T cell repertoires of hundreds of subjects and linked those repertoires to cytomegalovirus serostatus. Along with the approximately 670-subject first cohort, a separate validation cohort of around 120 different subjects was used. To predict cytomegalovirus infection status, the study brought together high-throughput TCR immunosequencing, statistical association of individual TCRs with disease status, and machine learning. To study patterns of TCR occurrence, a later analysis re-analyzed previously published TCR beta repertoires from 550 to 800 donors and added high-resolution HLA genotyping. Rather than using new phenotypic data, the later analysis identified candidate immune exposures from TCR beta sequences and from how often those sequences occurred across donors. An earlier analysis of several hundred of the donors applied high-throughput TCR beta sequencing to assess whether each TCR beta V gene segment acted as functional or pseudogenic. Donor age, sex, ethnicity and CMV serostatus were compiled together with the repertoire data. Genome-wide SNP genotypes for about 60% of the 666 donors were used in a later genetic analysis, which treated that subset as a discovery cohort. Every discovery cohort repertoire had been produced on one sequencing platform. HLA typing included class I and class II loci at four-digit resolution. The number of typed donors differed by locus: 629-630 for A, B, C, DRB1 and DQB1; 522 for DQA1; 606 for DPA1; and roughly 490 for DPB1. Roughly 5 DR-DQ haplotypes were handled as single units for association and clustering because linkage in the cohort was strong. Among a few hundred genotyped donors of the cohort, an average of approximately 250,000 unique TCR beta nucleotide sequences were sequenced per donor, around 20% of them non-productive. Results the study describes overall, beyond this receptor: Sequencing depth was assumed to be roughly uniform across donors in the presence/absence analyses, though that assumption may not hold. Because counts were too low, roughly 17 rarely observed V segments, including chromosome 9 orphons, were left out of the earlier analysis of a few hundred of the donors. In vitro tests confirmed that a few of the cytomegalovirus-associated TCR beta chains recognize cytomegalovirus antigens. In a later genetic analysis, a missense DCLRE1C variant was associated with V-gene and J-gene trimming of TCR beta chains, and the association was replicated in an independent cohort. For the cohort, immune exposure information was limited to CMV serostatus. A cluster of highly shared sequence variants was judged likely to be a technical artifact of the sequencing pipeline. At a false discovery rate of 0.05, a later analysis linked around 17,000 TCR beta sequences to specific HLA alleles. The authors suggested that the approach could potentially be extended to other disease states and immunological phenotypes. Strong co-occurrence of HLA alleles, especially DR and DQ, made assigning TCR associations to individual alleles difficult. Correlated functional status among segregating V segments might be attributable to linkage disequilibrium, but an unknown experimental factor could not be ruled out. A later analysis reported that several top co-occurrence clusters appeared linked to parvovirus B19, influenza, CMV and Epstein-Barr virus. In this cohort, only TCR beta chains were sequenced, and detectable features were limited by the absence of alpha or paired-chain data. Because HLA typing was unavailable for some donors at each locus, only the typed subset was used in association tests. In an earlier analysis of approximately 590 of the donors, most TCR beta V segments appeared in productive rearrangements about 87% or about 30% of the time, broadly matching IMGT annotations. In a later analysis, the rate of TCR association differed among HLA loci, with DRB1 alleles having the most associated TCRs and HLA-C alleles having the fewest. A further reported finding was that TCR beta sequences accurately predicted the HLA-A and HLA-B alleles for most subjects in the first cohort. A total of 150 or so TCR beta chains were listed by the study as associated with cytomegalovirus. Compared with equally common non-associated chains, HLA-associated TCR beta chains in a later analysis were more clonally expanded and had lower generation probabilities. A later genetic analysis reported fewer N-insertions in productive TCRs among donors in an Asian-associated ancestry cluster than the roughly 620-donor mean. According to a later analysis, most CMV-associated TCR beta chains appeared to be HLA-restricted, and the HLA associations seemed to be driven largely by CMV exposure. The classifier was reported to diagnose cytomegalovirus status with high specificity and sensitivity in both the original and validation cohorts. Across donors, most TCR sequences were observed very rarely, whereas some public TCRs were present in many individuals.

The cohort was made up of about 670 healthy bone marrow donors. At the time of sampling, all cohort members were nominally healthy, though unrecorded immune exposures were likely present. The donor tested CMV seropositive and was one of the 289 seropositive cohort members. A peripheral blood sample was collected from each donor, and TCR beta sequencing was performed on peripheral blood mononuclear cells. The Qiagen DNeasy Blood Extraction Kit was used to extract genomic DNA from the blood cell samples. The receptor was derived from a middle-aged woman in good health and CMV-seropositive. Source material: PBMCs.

The DNA is as follows: TGTGCCAGCAGCGAGGGGGCGAAAACTGAAGCTTTCTTT. The encoded protein is CASSEGAKTEAFF. The chain was built from TRBV7-9 and TRBJ1-1; 7 central nucleotides agree with TRBD1. Spanning cysteine to phenylalanine, the CDR3 consists of 13 amino acids. Of the read, only the CDR3 DNA is kept; its 39 bases are in frame from base 1. Trimming takes 5 bases off V and 5 bases off J; junction bases not matched to a gene: 5. CDR1 and CDR2 were assigned from the germline V gene (reference sequence) as SEHNR and FQNEAQ.